These T cell receptor beta chains were read from a single sample in a study of CD8+CD57+ T cells in acquired aplastic anemia. MiXCR, run by TCRdb on the reads, gives a single entry per CDR3 protein. Here the sample spans around 200,000 distinct CDR3 sequences, nearly 50% being singletons. The source material was sorted CD4+, CD8+, or CD8+CD57+ T cells (not recorded which) from PBMCs. All receptors derive from a human donor with aplastic anemia. Both conserved end residues are part of each CDR3. A D gene is named only where the DNA matches it firmly. Clone size, where shown, is once, few, many, or a class for clones that have expanded.

J gene,clone size,D gene,V gene,CDR3 protein,CDR3 DNA
TRBJ2-3,many,.,TRBV11-3,CASSHGVETDTQYF,TGTGCCAGCAGCCACGGAGTAGAAACAGATACGCAGTATTTT
TRBJ2-7,many,.,TRBV29-1,CSAGQTYEQYF,TGCAGCGCGGGACAAACCTACGAGCAGTACTTC
TRBJ2-1,many,TRBD2,TRBV29-1,CSVYSGLAGLDEQFF,TGCAGCGTCTATTCGGGACTAGCGGGACTGGATGAGCAGTTCTTC
TRBJ1-5,few,.,TRBV2,CASSDGQTQHF,TGTGCCAGCAGTGATGGGCAGACCCAGCATTTT
TRBJ2-2,many,TRBD1,TRBV5-1,CASSSGQGATGELFF,TGCGCCAGCAGCTCGGGACAGGGCGCCACCGGGGAGCTGTTTTTT
TRBJ2-3,.,TRBD2,TRBV11-2,CASSGTGLLTDTQYF,TGTGCCAGCAGCGGGACGGGACTACTAACAGATACGCAGTATTTT
TRBJ2-1,.,TRBD2,TRBV24-1,CATSDRGSSYNEQFF,TGTGCCACCAGTGATCGCGGGAGCTCCTACAATGAGCAGTTCTTC
TRBJ1-1,.,.,TRBV5-8,CASSLVPGKAFF,TGTGCCAGCAGCTTGGTTCCAGGGAAAGCTTTCTTT
TRBJ2-1,many,.,TRBV11-2,CASSFDLPASNEQFF,TGTGCCAGCAGCTTCGACCTTCCAGCAAGTAATGAGCAGTTCTTC
TRBJ1-2,many,.,TRBV24-1,CATSDHGLVDGYTF,TGTGCCACCAGTGACCACGGACTGGTGGATGGCTACACCTTC
TRBJ2-3,many,.,TRBV29-1,CSVEERGPSDTQYF,TGCAGCGTTGAAGAACGAGGGCCCAGCGATACGCAGTATTTT
TRBJ1-2,many,TRBD1,TRBV19,CASRGGMGRGNGYTF,TGTGCCAGTCGAGGGGGGATGGGCAGGGGGAATGGCTACACCTTC
TRBJ2-2,.,TRBD2,TRBV10-3,CAISEIGLAGGNTGELFF,TGTGCCATCAGTGAGATCGGACTAGCGGGGGGGAACACCGGGGAGCTGTTTTTT
TRBJ1-3,.,.,TRBV7-2,CASSLAASGNTIYF,TGTGCCAGCAGCTTAGCCGCCTCTGGAAACACCATATATTTT
TRBJ1-2,.,.,TRBV12-3/TRBV12-4,CASSSLGGYYGYTF,TGTGCCAGCAGTTCGCTCGGGGGTTACTATGGCTACACCTTC
TRBJ2-5,.,TRBD2,TRBV15,CATSRAGSGSPETQYF,TGTGCCACCAGCAGAGCAGGTAGCGGGAGCCCAGAGACCCAGTACTTC
TRBJ1-2,many,TRBD1,TRBV20-1,CSASNRGGYTF,TGCAGTGCTAGTAACAGGGGTGGCTACACCTTC
TRBJ1-1,many,.,TRBV11-2,CASSLTPGDATEAFF,TGTGCCAGCAGCTTAACCCCAGGGGACGCCACTGAAGCTTTCTTT
TRBJ1-6,many,TRBD1,TRBV7-2,CASSLSGRQGGTALHF,TGTGCCAGCAGCTTAAGTGGCCGACAGGGGGGTACGGCCCTCCACTTT
TRBJ2-1,.,TRBD1,TRBV19,CASSIASRDRGGDEQFF,TGTGCCAGTAGTATAGCCTCCCGGGACAGGGGAGGGGATGAGCAGTTCTTC
TRBJ2-7,many,TRBD2,TRBV12-3/TRBV12-4,CASSLGTSGTYEQYF,TGTGCCAGCAGTCTCGGGACTAGCGGGACCTACGAGCAGTACTTC
TRBJ2-5,.,TRBD1,TRBV30,CAWRARTGYETQYF,TGTGCCTGGAGAGCTAGGACAGGGTATGAGACCCAGTACTTC
TRBJ1-4,few,TRBD1,TRBV10-3,CAISDRANEKLFF,TGTGCCATCAGCGACAGGGCTAATGAAAAACTGTTTTTT
TRBJ1-2,.,.,TRBV7-6,CASSKGTDYGYTF,TGTGCCAGCAGCAAAGGGACGGACTATGGCTACACCTTC
TRBJ2-5,.,TRBD1,TRBV20-1,CSAPRGQEETQYF,TGCAGTGCCCCACGGGGACAGGAAGAGACCCAGTACTTC
TRBJ2-7,.,.,TRBV20-1,CSAVGLPPSEQYF,TGCAGTGCCGTTGGCCTACCCCCCTCCGAGCAGTACTTC
TRBJ2-5,.,TRBD1,TRBV19,CASSNRRGQGEETQYF,TGTGCCAGTAGTAACCGCCGGGGACAGGGGGAAGAGACCCAGTACTTC
TRBJ2-5,.,TRBD1,TRBV9,CASSFAPDRGGETQYF,TGTGCCAGCAGCTTCGCCCCGGACAGGGGAGGAGAGACCCAGTACTTC
TRBJ2-5,many,.,TRBV7-2,CASSPAEGRETQYF,TGTGCCAGCAGCCCCGCTGAGGGTCGTGAGACCCAGTACTTC
TRBJ2-1,many,TRBD2,TRBV9,CASSVDREVRNEQFF,TGTGCCAGCAGCGTAGACCGGGAGGTCCGCAATGAGCAGTTCTTC
TRBJ2-2,few,.,TRBV6-1,CATNQGLRTGELFF,TGTGCCACTAACCAGGGGCTGAGGACCGGGGAGCTGTTTTTT
TRBJ2-1,many,TRBD2,TRBV19,CASSRTPGTSVPNEQFF,TGTGCCAGTAGTAGGACTCCAGGGACTAGCGTCCCCAATGAGCAGTTCTTC
TRBJ2-3,.,TRBD1,TRBV7-3,CASRPTGTATDTQYF,TGTGCCAGCAGGCCAACAGGGACAGCCACAGATACGCAGTATTTT
TRBJ2-7,medium-sized,.,TRBV10-3,CAISANLRAGPYF,TGTGCCATCAGTGCAAATCTTCGGGCCGGTCCATACTTC
TRBJ2-7,.,TRBD2,TRBV3-1,CATGTSGSGEQYF,TGTGCCACCGGGACTAGCGGGAGTGGGGAGCAGTACTTC
TRBJ2-7,few,.,TRBV7-2,CASSFAGNEQYF,TGTGCCAGCAGCTTCGCAGGGAACGAGCAGTACTTC
TRBJ2-2,.,.,TRBV4-3,CASSQAGMGGEDTGELFF,TGCGCCAGCAGCCAAGCGGGGATGGGGGGCGAGGACACCGGGGAGCTGTTTTTT
TRBJ1-5,few,TRBD1,TRBV25-1,CASSELVGQSPQPQHF,TGTGCCAGCAGTGAATTGGTGGGACAGTCCCCTCAGCCCCAGCATTTT